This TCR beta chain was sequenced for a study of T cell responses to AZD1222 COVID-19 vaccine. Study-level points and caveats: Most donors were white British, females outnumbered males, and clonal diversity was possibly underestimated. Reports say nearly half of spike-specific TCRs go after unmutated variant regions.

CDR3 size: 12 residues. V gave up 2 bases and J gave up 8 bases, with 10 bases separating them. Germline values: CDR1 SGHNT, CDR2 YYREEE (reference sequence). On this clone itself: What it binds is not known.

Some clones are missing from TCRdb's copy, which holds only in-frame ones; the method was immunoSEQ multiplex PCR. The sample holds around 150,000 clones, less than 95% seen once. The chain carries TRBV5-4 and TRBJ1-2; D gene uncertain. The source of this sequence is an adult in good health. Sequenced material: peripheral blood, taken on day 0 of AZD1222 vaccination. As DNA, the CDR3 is TGTGCCAGCAGCTTTTCGTTCGCGGGCTACACCTTC. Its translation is CASSFSFAGYTF.